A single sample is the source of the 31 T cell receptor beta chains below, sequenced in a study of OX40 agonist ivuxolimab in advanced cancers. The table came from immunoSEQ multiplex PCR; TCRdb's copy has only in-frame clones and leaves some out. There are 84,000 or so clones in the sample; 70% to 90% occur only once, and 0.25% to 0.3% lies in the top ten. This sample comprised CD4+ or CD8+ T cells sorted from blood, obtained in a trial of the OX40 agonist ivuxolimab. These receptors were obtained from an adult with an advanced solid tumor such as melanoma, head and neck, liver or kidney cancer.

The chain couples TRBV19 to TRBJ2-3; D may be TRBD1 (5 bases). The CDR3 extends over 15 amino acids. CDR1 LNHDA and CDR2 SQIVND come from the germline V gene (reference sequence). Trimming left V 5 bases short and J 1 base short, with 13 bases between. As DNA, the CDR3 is TGTGCCAGTAGTGCCCCAGGGCGAGGCACAGATACGCAGTATTTT. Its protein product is CASSAPGRGTDTQYF.

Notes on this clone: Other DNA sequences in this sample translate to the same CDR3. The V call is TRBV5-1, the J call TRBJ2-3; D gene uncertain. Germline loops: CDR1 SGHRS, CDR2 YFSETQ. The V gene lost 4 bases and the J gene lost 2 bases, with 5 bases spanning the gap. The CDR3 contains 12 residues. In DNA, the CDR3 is TGCGCCAGCAGCCCAAACACAGATACGCAGTATTTT. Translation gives CASSPNTDTQYF.

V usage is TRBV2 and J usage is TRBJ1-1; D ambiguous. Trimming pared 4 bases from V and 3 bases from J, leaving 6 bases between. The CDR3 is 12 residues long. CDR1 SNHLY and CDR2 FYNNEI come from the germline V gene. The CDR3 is CASSVSDTEAFF. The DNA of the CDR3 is TGTGCCAGCAGTGTTTCAGACACTGAAGCTTTCTTT.

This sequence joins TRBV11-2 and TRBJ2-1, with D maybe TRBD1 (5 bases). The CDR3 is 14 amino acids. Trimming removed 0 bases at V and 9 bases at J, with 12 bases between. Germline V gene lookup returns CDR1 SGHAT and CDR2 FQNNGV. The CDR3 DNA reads TGTGCCAGCAGCTTAGATTTGACAGTAGGTGAGCAGTTCTTC. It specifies CASSLDLTVGEQFF.

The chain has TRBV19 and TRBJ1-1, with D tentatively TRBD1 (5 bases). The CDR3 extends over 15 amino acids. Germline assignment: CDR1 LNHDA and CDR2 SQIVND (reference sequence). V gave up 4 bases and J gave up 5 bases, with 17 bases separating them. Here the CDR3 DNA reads TGTGCCAGTAGTAAGACCCCCGGGGGGGGGACTGAAGCTTTCTTT. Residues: CASSKTPGGGTEAFF.

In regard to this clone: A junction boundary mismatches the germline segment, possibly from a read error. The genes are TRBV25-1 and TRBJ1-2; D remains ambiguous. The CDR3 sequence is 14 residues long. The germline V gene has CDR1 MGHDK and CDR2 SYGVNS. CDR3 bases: TGTGCCAGCAGTGAGAGACACCCTAAATATGGCTACACCTTC. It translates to CASSERHPKYGYTF.

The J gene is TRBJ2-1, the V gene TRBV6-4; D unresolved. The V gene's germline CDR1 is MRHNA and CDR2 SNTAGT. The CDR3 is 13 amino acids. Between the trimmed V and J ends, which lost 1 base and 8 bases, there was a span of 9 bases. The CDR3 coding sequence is TGTGCCAGCAGTGACTGGAAGGGCGATGAGCAGTTCTTC. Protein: CASSDWKGDEQFF.

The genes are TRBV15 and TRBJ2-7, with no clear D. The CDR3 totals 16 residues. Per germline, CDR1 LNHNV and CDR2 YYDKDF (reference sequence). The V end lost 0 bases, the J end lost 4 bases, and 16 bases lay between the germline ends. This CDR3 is CATSRDQERRTYEQYF. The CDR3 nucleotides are TGTGCCACCAGCAGAGATCAGGAGCGAAGAACATACGAGCAGTACTTC.

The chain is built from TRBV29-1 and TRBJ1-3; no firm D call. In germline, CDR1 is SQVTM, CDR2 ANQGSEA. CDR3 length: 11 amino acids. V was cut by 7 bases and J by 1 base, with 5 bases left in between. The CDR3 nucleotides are TGCAGCGCACAGTCTGGAAACACCATATATTTT. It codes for CSAQSGNTIYF.

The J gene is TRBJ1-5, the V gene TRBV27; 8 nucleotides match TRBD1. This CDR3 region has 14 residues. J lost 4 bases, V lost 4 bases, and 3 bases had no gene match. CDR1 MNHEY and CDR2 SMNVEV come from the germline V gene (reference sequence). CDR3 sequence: CASSSGGENQPQHF. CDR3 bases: TGTGCCAGCAGTTCAGGGGGCGAAAATCAGCCCCAGCATTTT.

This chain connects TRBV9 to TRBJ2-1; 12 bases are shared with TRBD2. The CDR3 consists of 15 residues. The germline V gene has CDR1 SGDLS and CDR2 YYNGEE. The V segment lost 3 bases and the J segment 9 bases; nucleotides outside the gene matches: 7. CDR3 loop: CASSASSGGAIEQFF. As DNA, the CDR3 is TGTGCCAGCAGCGCCTCTAGCGGGGGGGCCATTGAGCAGTTCTTC.

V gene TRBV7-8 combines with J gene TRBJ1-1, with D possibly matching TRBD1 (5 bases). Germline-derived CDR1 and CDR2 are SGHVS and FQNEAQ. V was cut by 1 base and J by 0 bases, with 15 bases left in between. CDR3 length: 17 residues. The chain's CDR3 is CASSLGTGTRLNTEAFF. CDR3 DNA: TGTGCCAGCAGCTTAGGGACCGGGACGCGCCTGAACACTGAAGCTTTCTTT.

CDR3 in DNA: TGTGCCAGCAGTGGATACGAGCAGTACTTC. It codes for CASSGYEQYF. The chain combines TRBV6-1 with TRBJ2-7; D not resolved. This CDR3 is built from 10 residues. Germline V gives CDR1 MNHNS, CDR2 SASEGT. V lost 4 bases to trimming and J lost 4 bases, with 2 bases between them.

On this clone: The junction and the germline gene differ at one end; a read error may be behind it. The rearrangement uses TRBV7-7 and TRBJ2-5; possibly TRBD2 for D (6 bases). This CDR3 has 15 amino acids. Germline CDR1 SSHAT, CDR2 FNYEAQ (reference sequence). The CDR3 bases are TGTGCTAGCAGCTTCTCAGCGGGTCTCCAAGAGACCCAGTACTTC. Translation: CASSFSAGLQETQYF.

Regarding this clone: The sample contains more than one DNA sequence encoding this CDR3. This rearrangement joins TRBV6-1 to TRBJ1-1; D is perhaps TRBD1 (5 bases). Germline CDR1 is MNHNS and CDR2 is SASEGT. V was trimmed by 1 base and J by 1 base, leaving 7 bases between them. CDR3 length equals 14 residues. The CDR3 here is CASSEGTPNTEAFF. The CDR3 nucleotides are TGTGCCAGCAGTGAAGGGACACCGAACACTGAAGCTTTCTTT.

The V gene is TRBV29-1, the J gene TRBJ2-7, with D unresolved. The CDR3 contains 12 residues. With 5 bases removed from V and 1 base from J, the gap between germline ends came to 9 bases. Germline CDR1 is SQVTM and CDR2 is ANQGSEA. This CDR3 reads CSVSTGSYEQYF. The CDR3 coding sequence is TGCAGCGTTTCAACGGGTTCCTACGAGCAGTACTTC.

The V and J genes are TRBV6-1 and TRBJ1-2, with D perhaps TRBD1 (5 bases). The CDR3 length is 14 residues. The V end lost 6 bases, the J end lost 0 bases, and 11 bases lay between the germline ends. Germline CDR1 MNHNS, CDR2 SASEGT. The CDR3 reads CASRPTGANYGYTF. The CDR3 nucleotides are TGTGCCAGCAGGCCCACAGGTGCTAACTATGGCTACACCTTC.

This CDR3 is CAIRDRHGAYEQYF. CDR3 bases: TGTGCCATCCGGGACCGGCACGGAGCCTACGAGCAGTACTTC. The chain is built from TRBV10-3 and TRBJ2-7; D may correspond to TRBD1 or TRBD2 (5 bases each). The CDR3 has 14 residues. Germline CDR1 is ENHRY and CDR2 is SYGVKD. Trimming left V 8 bases short and J 2 bases short, with 16 bases between.

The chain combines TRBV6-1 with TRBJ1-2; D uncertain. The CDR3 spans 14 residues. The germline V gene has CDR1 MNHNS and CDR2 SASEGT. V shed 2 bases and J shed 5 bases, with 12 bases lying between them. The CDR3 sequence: CASSERPHLYGYTF. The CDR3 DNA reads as TGTGCCAGCAGTGAACGCCCCCATCTTTATGGCTACACCTTC.

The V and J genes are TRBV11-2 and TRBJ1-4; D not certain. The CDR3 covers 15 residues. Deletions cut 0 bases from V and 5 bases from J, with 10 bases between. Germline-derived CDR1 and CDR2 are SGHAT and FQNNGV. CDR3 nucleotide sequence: TGTGCCAGCAGCTTAGATGCGGGGAAAAATGAAAAACTGTTTTTT. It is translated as CASSLDAGKNEKLFF.

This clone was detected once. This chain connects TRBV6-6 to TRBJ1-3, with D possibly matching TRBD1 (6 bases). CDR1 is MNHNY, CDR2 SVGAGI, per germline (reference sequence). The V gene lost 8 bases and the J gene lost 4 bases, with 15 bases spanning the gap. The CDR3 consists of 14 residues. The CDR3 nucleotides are TGTGCCAGCGTGGCGGGGGCGACGGGAAACACCATATATTTT. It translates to CASVAGATGNTIYF.

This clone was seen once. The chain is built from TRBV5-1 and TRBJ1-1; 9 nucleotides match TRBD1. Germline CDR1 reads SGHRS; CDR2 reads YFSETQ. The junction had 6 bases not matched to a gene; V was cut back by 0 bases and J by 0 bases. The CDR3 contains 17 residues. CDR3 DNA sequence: TGCGCCAGCAGCTTGGGGGGACAGGGTTTCATGAACACTGAAGCTTTCTTT. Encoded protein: CASSLGGQGFMNTEAFF.

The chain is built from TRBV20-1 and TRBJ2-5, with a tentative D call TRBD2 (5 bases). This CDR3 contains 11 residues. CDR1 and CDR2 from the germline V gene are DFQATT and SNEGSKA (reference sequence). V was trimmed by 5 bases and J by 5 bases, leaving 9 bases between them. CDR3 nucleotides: TGCAGTGCTGGCTCGGGGGAGACCCAGTACTTC. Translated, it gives CSAGSGETQYF.

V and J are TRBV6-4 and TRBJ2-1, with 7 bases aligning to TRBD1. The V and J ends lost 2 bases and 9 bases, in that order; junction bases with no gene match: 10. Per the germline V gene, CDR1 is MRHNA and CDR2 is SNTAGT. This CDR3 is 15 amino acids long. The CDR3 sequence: CASSDQGTVRGEQFF. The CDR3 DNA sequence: TGTGCCAGCAGTGACCAAGGGACAGTAAGGGGTGAGCAGTTCTTC.

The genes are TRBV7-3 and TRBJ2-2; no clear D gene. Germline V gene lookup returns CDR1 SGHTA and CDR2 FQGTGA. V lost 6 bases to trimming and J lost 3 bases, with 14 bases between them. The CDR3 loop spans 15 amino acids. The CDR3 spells CASRAFGGDTGELFF. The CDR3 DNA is TGTGCCAGCAGGGCTTTCGGTGGGGACACCGGGGAGCTGTTTTTT.

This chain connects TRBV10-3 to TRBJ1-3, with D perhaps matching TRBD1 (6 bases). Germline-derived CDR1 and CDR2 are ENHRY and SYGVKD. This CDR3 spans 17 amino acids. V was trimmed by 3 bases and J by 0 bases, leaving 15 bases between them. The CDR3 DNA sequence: TGTGCCATCAGTGATTCCGGGACACGCTCCTCTGGAAACACCATATATTTT. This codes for CAISDSGTRSSGNTIYF.

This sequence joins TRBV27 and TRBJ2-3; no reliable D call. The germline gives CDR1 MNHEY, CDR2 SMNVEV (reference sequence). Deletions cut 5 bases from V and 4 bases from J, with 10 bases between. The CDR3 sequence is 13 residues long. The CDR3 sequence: CASSVRQADTQYF. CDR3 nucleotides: TGTGCCAGCAGTGTCCGCCAAGCAGATACGCAGTATTTT.

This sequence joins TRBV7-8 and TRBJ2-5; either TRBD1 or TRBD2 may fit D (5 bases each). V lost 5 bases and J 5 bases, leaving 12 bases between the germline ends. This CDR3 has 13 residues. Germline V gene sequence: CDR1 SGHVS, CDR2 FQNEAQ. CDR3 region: CASSRGARETQYF. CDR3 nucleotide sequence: TGTGCCAGCAGCCGAGGGGCCCGCGAGACCCAGTACTTC.

CDR3 sequence (DNA): TGTGCCAGCAGCGTGGTAGAGTTCGGGGGGAACACTGAAGCTTTCTTT. Amino acid sequence: CASSVVEFGGNTEAFF. V and J are TRBV5-5 and TRBJ1-1, with D possibly matching TRBD1 (5 bases). The CDR3 has 16 residues. Germline assignment: CDR1 SGHKS and CDR2 YYEKEE (reference sequence). Trimming pared 4 bases from V and 1 base from J, leaving 17 bases between.

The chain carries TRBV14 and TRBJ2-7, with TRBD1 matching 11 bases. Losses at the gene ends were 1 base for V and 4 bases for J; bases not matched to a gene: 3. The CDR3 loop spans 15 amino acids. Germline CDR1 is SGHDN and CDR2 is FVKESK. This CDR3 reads CASSQVGQGEYEQYF. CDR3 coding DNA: TGTGCCAGCAGCCAAGTGGGACAGGGGGAATACGAGCAGTACTTC.

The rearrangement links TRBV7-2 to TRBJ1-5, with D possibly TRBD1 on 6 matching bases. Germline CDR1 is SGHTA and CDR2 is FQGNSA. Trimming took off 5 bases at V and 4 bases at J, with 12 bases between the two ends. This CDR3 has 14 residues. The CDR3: CASSDRGGNQPQHF. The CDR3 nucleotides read TGTGCCAGCAGCGATAGGGGGGGAAATCAGCCCCAGCATTTT.